Presented here are 2 T cell receptor beta chains from one specimen sequenced in a study of T cell changes during pregnancy in multiple sclerosis. Method: immunoSEQ multiplex PCR; TCRdb's copy keeps in-frame clones and lacks some. The table records some 95,000 clones, roughly 92% of them present only once. Sequenced material: peripheral blood, taken in the first trimester of pregnancy. The receptors come from a female donor with multiple sclerosis, enrolled in a pregnancy study.

The gene calls are TRBV6-1 and TRBJ1-2, with no clear D. This CDR3 contains 13 residues. The germline gives CDR1 MNHNS, CDR2 SASEGT. V lost 10 bases and J lost 1, with 13 bases in between. CDR3 residues: CAILSTFNYGYTF. The CDR3 region has the DNA TGTGCCATCCTTTCCACTTTTAACTATGGCTACACCTTC.

DNA of the CDR3: TGTGCCAGCAGCTCTAGCAACCGGGACAATAGCACAGATACGCAGTATTTT. It translates to CASSSSNRDNSTDTQYF. The chain has TRBV11-1 and TRBJ2-3, with D possibly matching TRBD1 (6 bases). The CDR3 is 17 amino acids. Between the trimmed V and J ends, which lost 4 bases and 0 bases, there was a span of 17 bases. CDR1 is SGHAT, CDR2 FQDESV, per germline (reference sequence).